This section outlines one T cell receptor beta chain sequence together with its context. Here immunoSEQ multiplex PCR was the method, and the copy in TCRdb shows in-frame clones only, minus some. The sample includes around 690,000 clones, roughly 91% of them seen just once. Trimming pared 3 bases from V and 2 bases from J, leaving 8 bases between. The CDR3 is made up of 13 amino acids. Germline-derived CDR1 and CDR2 are KGHSH and LQKENI. The source of the sample is a study of shared clonotypes between healthy human individuals. The source of this sequence is a man between 18 and 29 years old in good health. Some clones in this sample may be carry-over from other donors' samples. The sequenced sample consisted of memory CD8+ T cells from PBMCs. This sample's subset: CD45RO+ cells pooled with CCR7-negative TemRA cells. This chain connects TRBV18 to TRBJ2-7, with D possibly being TRBD1 (5 bases). DNA for the CDR3: TGTGCCAGCTCACCGGGGCAGACCTACGAGCAGTACTTC. Protein sequence: CASSPGQTYEQYF.